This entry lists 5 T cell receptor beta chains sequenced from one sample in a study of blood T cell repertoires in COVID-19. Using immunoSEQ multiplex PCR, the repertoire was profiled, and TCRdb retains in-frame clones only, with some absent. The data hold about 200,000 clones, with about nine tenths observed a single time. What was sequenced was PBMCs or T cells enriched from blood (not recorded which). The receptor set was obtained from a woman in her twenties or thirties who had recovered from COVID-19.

CDR3 sequence: CASSWTGRPYGETQYF. The CDR3 nucleotides are TGTGCCAGCAGCTGGACAGGACGGCCTTATGGGGAGACCCAGTACTTC. The chain carries TRBV25-1 and TRBJ2-5; 7 nucleotides line up with TRBD1. The ends lost 6 bases at V and 5 bases at J; junction bases unmatched: 15. The CDR3 totals 16 residues. Germline V gene data show CDR1 as MGHDK and CDR2 as SYGVNS.

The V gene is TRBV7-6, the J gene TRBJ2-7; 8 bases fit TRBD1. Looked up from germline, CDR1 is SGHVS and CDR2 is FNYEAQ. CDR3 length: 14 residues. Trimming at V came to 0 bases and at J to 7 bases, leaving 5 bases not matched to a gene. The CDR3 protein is CASSLAQGAREQYF. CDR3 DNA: TGTGCCAGCAGCTTAGCGCAGGGGGCCAGGGAGCAGTACTTC.

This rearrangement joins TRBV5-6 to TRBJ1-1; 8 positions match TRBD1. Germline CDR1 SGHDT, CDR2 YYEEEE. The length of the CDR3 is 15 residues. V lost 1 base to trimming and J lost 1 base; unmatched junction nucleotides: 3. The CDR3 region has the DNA TGTGCCAGCAGCTTGTGGGACAGGAGGAACACTGAAGCTTTCTTT. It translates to CASSLWDRRNTEAFF.

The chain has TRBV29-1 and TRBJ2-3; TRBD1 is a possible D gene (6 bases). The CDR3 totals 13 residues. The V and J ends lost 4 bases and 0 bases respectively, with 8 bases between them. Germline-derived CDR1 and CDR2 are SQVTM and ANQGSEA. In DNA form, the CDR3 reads TGCAGCGTTGGAGACAGGAGCACAGATACGCAGTATTTT. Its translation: CSVGDRSTDTQYF.

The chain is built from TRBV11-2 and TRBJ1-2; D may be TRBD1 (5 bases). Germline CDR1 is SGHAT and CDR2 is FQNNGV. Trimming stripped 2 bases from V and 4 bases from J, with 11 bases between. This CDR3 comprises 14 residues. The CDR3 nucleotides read TGTGCCAGCAGCTTAAGGGGTCAGACCTATGGCTACACCTTC. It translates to CASSLRGQTYGYTF.